The 19 T cell receptor beta chains below come from one sample, sequenced in a study of blood T cell repertoires in COVID-19. The table came from immunoSEQ multiplex PCR; TCRdb's copy has only in-frame clones and leaves some out. This sample has under 95,000 clones; about 90% occur once, and the top ten carry just under 4%. The material sequenced was peripheral blood. The receptors were gathered from a woman between 45 and 60 years old in a cohort sampled during active COVID-19.

The rearrangement joins TRBV5-1 to TRBJ1-2; 8 nucleotides line up with TRBD1. After removal of 4 bases from V and 6 bases from J, the junction contained 8 bases not matched to a gene. The CDR3 spans 14 residues. The germline CDR1 and CDR2 sequences are SGHRS and YFSETQ. CDR3 DNA: TGCGCCAGCAGCAGGACAGGGAGTATAGATGGCTACACCTTC. Encoded protein: CASSRTGSIDGYTF.

This chain joins TRBV28 and TRBJ2-1, with 9 positions matching TRBD2. V shed 8 bases, J shed 10 bases, and the junction held 15 bases outside the gene matches. CDR3 length: 15 amino acids. Germline assignment: CDR1 MDHEN and CDR2 SYDVKM. The CDR3 sequence is CASGGGRASGEEQFF. The CDR3 bases are TGTGCCAGCGGTGGCGGGAGGGCCTCAGGGGAAGAGCAGTTCTTC.

The chain uses TRBV6-5 and TRBJ1-1, with D possibly matching TRBD1 (6 bases). CDR1 and CDR2 (germline): MNHEY, SVGAGI. The CDR3 sequence is 14 residues long. V was shortened by 7 bases and J by 0 bases, with 12 bases between the two germline ends. In DNA, the CDR3 is TGTGCCAGCAAAAGAGGGGGGGTGAACACTGAAGCTTTCTTT. Protein product: CASKRGGVNTEAFF.

A single count supports this clone. V is TRBV5-1 and J is TRBJ2-3, with 13 bases matching TRBD2. The germline gives CDR1 SGHRS, CDR2 YFSETQ. V lost 4 bases and J lost 3; bases outside the gene matches: 8. CDR3 length: 17 amino acids. DNA of the CDR3: TGCGCCAGCAGCCCGGGACTAGCGGGGCCCCGAACAGATACGCAGTATTTT. Translation: CASSPGLAGPRTDTQYF.

The J gene is TRBJ1-6, the V gene TRBV6-5; the D gene is possibly TRBD1 (5 bases). The CDR3 loop spans 15 amino acids. V lost 7 bases, J lost 10 bases, and 20 bases lay in between. Germline-derived CDR1 and CDR2 are MNHEY and SVGAGI. The DNA for the CDR3 is TGTGCCAGCACCCCAGTGGGGGGTGGGGAATCACCCCTCCACTTT. Protein product: CASTPVGGGESPLHF.

The chain couples TRBV10-3 to TRBJ1-5; possibly TRBD1 for D (6 bases). This CDR3 comprises 14 residues. The germline V and J ends were trimmed by 11 bases and 4 bases, with 18 bases remaining between them. Germline CDR1 and CDR2: ENHRY and SYGVKD. CDR3 DNA sequence: TGTGCCGCTGCAACAGGGTCGGGGAATCAGCCCCAGCATTTT. Translated: CAAATGSGNQPQHF.

This chain links TRBV20-1 with TRBJ1-3, with D perhaps matching TRBD1 (5 bases). Looked up from germline, CDR1 is DFQATT and CDR2 is SNEGSKA (reference sequence). Trimming took off 3 bases at V and 0 bases at J, with 9 bases between the two ends. The CDR3 length is 14 residues. The CDR3 reads CSASLGGSGNTIYF. In DNA, the CDR3 is TGCAGTGCTAGTCTCGGGGGCTCTGGAAACACCATATATTTT.

This clone came up once. This chain connects TRBV5-1 to TRBJ1-2; 9 bases match TRBD1. Germline trimming cut 2 bases from V and 4 bases from J; bases unmatched to any gene: 6. The CDR3 covers 15 residues. CDR1 is SGHRS and CDR2 is YFSETQ in the germline V gene. This chain's CDR3 is CASSFGGTGFYGYTF. The CDR3 bases are TGCGCCAGCAGCTTTGGTGGGACAGGGTTCTATGGCTACACCTTC.

The chain combines TRBV28 with TRBJ2-7; D may be TRBD1 (6 bases). V was pared by 8 bases and J by 5 bases, with 13 bases between. The CDR3 contains 12 residues. Germline V gene lookup returns CDR1 MDHEN and CDR2 SYDVKM. Written as DNA, the CDR3 is TGTGCCAGCCGGCTACAGGGTAACGAGCAGTACTTC. This gives the protein CASRLQGNEQYF.

This chain joins TRBV7-9 and TRBJ2-1; 7 bases line up with TRBD2. Unmatched junction bases numbered 8, after V lost 6 bases and J lost 6 bases. The CDR3 is 14 amino acids. In germline, CDR1 is SEHNR, CDR2 FQNEAQ (reference sequence). The CDR3 DNA follows: TGTGCCAGCAGTCGCGGGAGCGGGACCAATGAGCAGTTCTTC. It translates to CASSRGSGTNEQFF.

The chain has TRBV5-6 and TRBJ1-1; 8 positions agree with TRBD1. There are 14 residues in the CDR3. CDR1 SGHDT and CDR2 YYEEEE come from the germline V gene. Trimming cost V 3 bases and J 7 bases; bases outside gene matches: 8. This CDR3 is CASSYQGAPDEAFF. CDR3 DNA: TGTGCCAGCAGCTACCAGGGGGCCCCCGATGAAGCTTTCTTT. The full variable domain, in which reference TRBV5-6 and TRBJ1-1 provide the parts outside the CDR3, is DAGVTQSPTHLIKTRGQQVTLRCSPKSGHDTVSWYQQALGQGPQFIFQYYEEEERQRGNFPDRFSGHQFPNYSSELNVNALLLGDSALYLCASSYQGAPDEAFFGQGTRLTVV.

This chain links TRBV4-2 with TRBJ2-5, with a tentative D call TRBD1 (6 bases). The CDR3 covers 16 residues. Germline lookup yields CDR1 LGHNA and CDR2 YNFKEQ. V shed 0 bases and J shed 5 bases, with 16 bases lying between them. CDR3 sequence reads: CASSQDRQVNGETQYF. In DNA form, the CDR3 reads TGTGCCAGCAGCCAAGATCGACAGGTTAACGGTGAGACCCAGTACTTC.

The rearrangement joins TRBV11-3 to TRBJ2-7; 10 nucleotides agree with TRBD2. This CDR3 is 14 amino acids long. Germline values: CDR1 SGHNT, CDR2 YENEEA. V gave up 1 base and J gave up 5 bases; unmatched junction bases: 2. CDR3 sequence reads: CASSLVGLANEQYF. In nucleotides, the CDR3 is TGTGCCAGCAGCTTAGTGGGACTAGCGAACGAGCAGTACTTC. Full variable domain (remainder filled in from reference TRBV11-3 and TRBJ2-7): EAGVVQSPRYKIIEKKQPVAFWCNPISGHNTLYWYLQNLGQGPELLIRYENEEAVDDSQLPKDRFSAERLKGVDSTLKIQPAELGDSAVYLCASSLVGLANEQYFGPGTRLTVT.

The chain combines TRBV15 with TRBJ1-1, with 10 bases matching TRBD1. The CDR3 spans 17 residues. The germline gives CDR1 LNHNV, CDR2 YYDKDF (reference sequence). The ends lost 3 bases at V and 4 bases at J; junction bases unmatched: 11. CDR3 region: CATSRALVGQGSTEAFF. The CDR3 nucleotides read TGTGCCACCAGCAGGGCTTTAGTGGGACAGGGGAGCACTGAAGCTTTCTTT.

The rearrangement joins TRBV11-2 to TRBJ1-1; D is ambiguous. V lost 1 base and J 5 bases, leaving 17 bases between the germline ends. The CDR3 loop spans 16 amino acids. Germline CDR1 and CDR2: SGHAT and FQNNGV. CDR3 in DNA: TGTGCCAGCAGCTTAGTGAAGTTCTCCCGGGGAACTGAAGCTTTCTTT. Its protein product is CASSLVKFSRGTEAFF.

The chain links TRBV24-1 to TRBJ2-2; a possible D gene is TRBD1 (6 bases). The CDR3 has 13 residues. Trimming removed 5 bases from V and 8 bases from J, with 11 bases in between. Germline V CDR1 and CDR2: KGHDR, SFDVKD. CDR3 DNA: TGTGCCACCAGTGGCAGGGGAGAAGGGGAGCTGTTTTTT. It specifies CATSGRGEGELFF.

J is TRBJ2-3 and V is TRBV6-2 or TRBV6-3; a weak D match, TRBD2 (6 bases). The CDR3 totals 17 residues. Between the trimmed V and J ends, which lost 2 bases and 4 bases, there was a span of 19 bases. The germline V gene encodes CDR1 MNHEY and CDR2 SVGEGT. CDR3 residues: CASSYQQFLGTPDTQYF. CDR3 nucleotide sequence: TGTGCCAGCAGTTACCAACAATTCCTCGGGACTCCAGATACGCAGTATTTT.

CDR3 protein: CASTSLIGYTF. DNA of the CDR3: TGTGCCAGCACCTCCCTAATCGGCTACACCTTC. The gene calls are TRBV28 and TRBJ1-2; D is ambiguous. Between the trimmed V and J ends, which lost 7 bases and 8 bases, there was a span of 11 bases. Per germline, CDR1 MDHEN and CDR2 SYDVKM. CDR3 size: 11 residues.

CDR3 in amino acids: CASSPGGQGSRGQYF. The DNA of the CDR3 is TGTGCCAGCAGCCCTGGTGGACAGGGGAGCAGGGGGCAGTATTTT. The rearrangement uses TRBV5-4 and TRBJ2-3, with TRBD1 identical over 9 bases. Germline V gene sequence: CDR1 SGHNT, CDR2 YYREEE (reference sequence). CDR3 length equals 15 residues. The J segment lost 11 bases and the V segment lost 4 bases, leaving 14 bases of the junction unmatched. The whole variable domain, remainder taken from reference TRBV5-4 and TRBJ2-3, is ETGVTQSPTHLIKTRGQQVTLRCSSQSGHNTVSWYQQALGQGPQFIFQYYREEENGRGNFPPRFSGLQFPNYSSELNVNALELDDSALYLCASSPGGQGSRGQYFGPGTRLTVL.